This T cell receptor beta chain originates from a study of T cells in Graves' hyperthyroidism and ophthalmopathy. Study-wide results and limits: In the analysis, a 13 V-J model separated ophthalmopathy from stable hyperthyroidism. Most clonotypes expanded in thyroid above 0.001 were likewise present in blood.

This clonotype occurred a few times. The antigen is not known. The junction departs from germline at one end; a sequencing error may be responsible. TCR beta CDR3 regions were amplified from RNA transcripts. During a first-round RT-PCR of the TCR CDR3, the HTBI primer set was used. TCRdb fed the multiplex PCR reads into MiXCR, producing one record per CDR3 protein. The sample lists a few hundred thousand distinct CDR3 sequences; less than 20% were seen once. The source material was blood. The source is a woman under 40 with Graves' hyperthyroidism.

DNA of the CDR3: TGCGCCAGCAGCAAAATAGCGGGGGTCGTCACCGTCAATGAGCAGTTCTTC. Its protein is CASSKIAGVVTVNEQFF. The chain couples TRBV2 to TRBJ2-1; 9 bases agree with TRBD2. The CDR3 totals 17 residues. Germline values: CDR1 SNHLY, CDR2 FYNNEI.